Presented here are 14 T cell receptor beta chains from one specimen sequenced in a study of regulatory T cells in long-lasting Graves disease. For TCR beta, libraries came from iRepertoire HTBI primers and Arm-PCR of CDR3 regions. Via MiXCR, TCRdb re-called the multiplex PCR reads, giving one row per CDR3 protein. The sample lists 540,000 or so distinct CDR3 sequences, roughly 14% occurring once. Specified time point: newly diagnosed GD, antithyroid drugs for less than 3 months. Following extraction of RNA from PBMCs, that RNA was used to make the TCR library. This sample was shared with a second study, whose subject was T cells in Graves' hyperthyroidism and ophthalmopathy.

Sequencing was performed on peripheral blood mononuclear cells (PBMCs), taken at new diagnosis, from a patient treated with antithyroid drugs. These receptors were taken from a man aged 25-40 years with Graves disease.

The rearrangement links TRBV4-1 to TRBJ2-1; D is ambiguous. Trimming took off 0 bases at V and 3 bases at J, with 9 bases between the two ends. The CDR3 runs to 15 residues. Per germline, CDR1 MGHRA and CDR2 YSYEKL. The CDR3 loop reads CASSQEARSYNEQFF. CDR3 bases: TGCGCCAGCAGCCAAGAGGCCAGGAGCTACAATGAGCAGTTCTTC.

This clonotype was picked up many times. The CDR3 DNA sequence: TGCAGCGTTGAAGCCCCTCGGACAGGGATCAATGAGCAGTTCTTC. It encodes CSVEAPRTGINEQFF. This sequence joins TRBV29-1 and TRBJ2-1; 8 bases fit TRBD1. This CDR3 is 15 amino acids long. Per germline, CDR1 SQVTM and CDR2 ANQGSEA. With V trimmed by 1 base and J by 6 bases, 8 bases remained unmatched.

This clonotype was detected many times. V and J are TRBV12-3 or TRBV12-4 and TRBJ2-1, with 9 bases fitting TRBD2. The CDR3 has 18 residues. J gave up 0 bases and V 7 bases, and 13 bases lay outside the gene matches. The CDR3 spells CASMKGLAVISSYNEQFF. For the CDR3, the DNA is TGTGCCAGCATGAAGGGACTAGCAGTAATAAGCTCCTACAATGAGCAGTTCTTC.

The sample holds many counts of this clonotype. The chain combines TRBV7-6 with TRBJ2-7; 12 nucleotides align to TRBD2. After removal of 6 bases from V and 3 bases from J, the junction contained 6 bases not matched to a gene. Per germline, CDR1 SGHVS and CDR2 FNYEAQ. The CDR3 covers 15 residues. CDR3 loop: CASSDSGLAGYEQYF. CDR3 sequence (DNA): TGTGCCAGCAGTGATTCGGGACTAGCGGGCTACGAGCAGTACTTC.

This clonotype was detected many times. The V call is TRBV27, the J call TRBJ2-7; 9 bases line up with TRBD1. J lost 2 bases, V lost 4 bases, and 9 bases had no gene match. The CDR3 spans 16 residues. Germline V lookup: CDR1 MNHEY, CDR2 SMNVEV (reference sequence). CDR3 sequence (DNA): TGTGCCAGCAGTTCGTTTACAGGGGGCGATGCCTACGAGCAGTACTTC. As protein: CASSSFTGGDAYEQYF.

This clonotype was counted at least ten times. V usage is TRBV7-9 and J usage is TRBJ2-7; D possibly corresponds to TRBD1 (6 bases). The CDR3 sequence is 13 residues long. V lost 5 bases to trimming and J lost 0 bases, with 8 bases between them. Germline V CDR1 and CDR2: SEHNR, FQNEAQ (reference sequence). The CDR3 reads CASSKDSSYEQYF. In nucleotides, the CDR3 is TGTGCCAGCAGCAAGGACAGCTCCTACGAGCAGTACTTC.

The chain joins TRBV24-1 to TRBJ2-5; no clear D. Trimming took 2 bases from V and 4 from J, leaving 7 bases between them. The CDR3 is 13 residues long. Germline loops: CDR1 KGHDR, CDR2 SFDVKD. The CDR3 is CATSDSGLETQYF. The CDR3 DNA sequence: TGTGCCACCAGTGATTCCGGCTTAGAGACCCAGTACTTC.

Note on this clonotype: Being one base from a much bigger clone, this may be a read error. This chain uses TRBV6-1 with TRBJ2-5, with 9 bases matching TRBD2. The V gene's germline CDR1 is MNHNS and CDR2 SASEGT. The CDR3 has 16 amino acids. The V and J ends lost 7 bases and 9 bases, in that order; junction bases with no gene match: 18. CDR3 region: CASIGDLAGPFGAQYF. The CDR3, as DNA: TGTGCCAGCATCGGAGACCTAGCGGGACCCTTTGGGGCCCAGTACTTC.

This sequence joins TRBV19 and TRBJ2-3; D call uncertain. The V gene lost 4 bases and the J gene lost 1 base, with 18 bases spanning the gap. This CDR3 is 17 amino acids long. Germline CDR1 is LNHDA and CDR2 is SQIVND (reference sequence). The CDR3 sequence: CASSRGGVATGTDTQYF. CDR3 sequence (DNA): TGTGCCAGTAGTAGGGGTGGTGTGGCAACGGGCACAGATACGCAGTATTTT.

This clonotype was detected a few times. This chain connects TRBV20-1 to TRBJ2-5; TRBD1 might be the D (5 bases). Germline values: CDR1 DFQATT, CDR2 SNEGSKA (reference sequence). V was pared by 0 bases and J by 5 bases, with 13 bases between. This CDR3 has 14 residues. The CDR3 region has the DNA TGCAGTGCTAGAGATCCAGGGATATCGGAGACCCAGTACTTC. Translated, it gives CSARDPGISETQYF.

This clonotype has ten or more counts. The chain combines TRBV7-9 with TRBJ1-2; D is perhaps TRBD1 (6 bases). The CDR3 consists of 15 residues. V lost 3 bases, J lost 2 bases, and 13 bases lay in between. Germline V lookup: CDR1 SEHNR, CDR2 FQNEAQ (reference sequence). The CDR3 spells CASSFSAGDNYGYTF. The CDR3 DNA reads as TGTGCCAGCAGCTTTAGTGCAGGGGACAACTATGGCTACACCTTC.

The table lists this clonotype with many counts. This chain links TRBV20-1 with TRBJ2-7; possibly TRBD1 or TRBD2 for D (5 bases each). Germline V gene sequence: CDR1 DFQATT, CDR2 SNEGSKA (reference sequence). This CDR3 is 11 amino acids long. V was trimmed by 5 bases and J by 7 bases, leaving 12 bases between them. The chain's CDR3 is CSALLEGEQYF. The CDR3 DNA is TGCAGTGCTTTACTAGAGGGGGAGCAGTACTTC.

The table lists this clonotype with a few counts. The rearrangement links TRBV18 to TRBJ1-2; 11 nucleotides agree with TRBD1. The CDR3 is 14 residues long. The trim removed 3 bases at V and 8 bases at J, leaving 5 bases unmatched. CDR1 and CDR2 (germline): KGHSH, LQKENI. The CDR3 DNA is TGTGCCAGCTCACCTGGACAGGGGGCGGAGGGCTACACCTTC. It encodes CASSPGQGAEGYTF.

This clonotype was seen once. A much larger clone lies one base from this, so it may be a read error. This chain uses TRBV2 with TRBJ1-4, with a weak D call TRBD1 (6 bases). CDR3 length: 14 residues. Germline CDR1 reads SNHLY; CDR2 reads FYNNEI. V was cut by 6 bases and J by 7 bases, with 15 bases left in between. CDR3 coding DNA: TGTGCCAGCAGGGGGGGCAGGAGAGGTGAAAAACTGTTTTTT. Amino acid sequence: CASRGGRRGEKLFF.